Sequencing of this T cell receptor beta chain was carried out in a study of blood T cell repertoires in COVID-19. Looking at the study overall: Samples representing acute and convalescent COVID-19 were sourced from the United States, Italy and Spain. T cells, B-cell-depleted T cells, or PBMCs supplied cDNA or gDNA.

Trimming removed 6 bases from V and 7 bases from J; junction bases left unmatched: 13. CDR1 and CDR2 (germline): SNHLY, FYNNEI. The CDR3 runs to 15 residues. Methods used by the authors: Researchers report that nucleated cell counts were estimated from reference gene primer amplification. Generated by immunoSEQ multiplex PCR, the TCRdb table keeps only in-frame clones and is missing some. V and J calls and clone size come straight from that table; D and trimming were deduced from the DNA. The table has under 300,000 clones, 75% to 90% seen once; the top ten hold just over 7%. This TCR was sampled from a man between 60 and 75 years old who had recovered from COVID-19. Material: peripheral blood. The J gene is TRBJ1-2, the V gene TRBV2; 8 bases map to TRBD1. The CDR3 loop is CASRAGTGPWGGYTF. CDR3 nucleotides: TGTGCCAGCAGAGCCGGGACAGGACCCTGGGGTGGCTACACCTTC.